This T cell receptor (beta chain) was sequenced during a study of T cell responses to AZD1222 COVID-19 vaccine (dated by TCRdb to 2020 to 2023). Study-level background: TCR sequencing covered more than 230 trial participants: roughly 200 given two doses of AZD1222 and 26 given two doses of MenACWY control vaccine. Trial participants were enrolled into age subgroups of 18-55, 56-69 and 70-plus years, which contained 148, 28 and 57 TCR-sequenced participants, respectively. The full study reports these points: Conclusions about previously exposed vaccinees are limited, since just a handful of AZD1222 recipients were seropositive for SARS-CoV-2 at baseline. Because no day 14 peak-response samples were available, the repertoires could be characterized only after the peak T cell response. After two AZD1222 doses, both the breadth and the depth of spike-specific TCRs were significantly higher than at day 0 and than in MenACWY recipients. The whole spike protein was spanned by vaccine-associated CD4 TCRs, and dominant responses were seen in regions 160-218 and 743-854. Most participants were white British and females outnumbered males, and the authors suggested that clonal diversity may have been underestimated. In the small 56-69-year group, the increase in depth fell short of significance, most likely because of low power. Reportedly, close to half of the unique spike-specific TCRs recognized epitopes lying outside the regions that are mutated in the B.1.351 and B.1.1.7 variants.

The CDR3 regions of human TCRbeta chains were subjected to immunosequencing. As for the authors' bioinformatics: TCRs in the repertoires were compared against a reference library of SARS-CoV-2-specific TCRs that had been generated with the MIRA antigen-specificity platform. Breadth was defined as the fraction of unique TCRs that were SARS-CoV-2-associated, and depth was defined as the fraction of total T cells that were SARS-CoV-2-associated. Using the MIRA data, each spike-specific TCR was assigned both to the spike region to which the TCR was reactive and to a CD4 or CD8 class. Log10-transformed breadth and depth values were compared by one-way ANOVA with Sidak's multiple comparisons tests. TCRdb took this table from immuneACCESS and kept in-frame rearrangements with V and J called. Such tables lack part of the clones; where checked against another copy, unresolved V genes explain under half of the gap, and the rest is unexplained. The D gene and trimming were derived from the DNA, and the V and J assignments and clone size from that table. The sample contains about 210,000 clones, around 94% of them found a single time. 1.7% of the sample goes to the ten largest clones.

Worth noting for this clone: Its antigen has not been determined. Within one base of it there is no much larger clone, and no base qualities were kept. Other DNA sequences in this sample translate to the same CDR3.

In the paper's terms, the time point label means: about 28 days (+/-7) after the second vaccine dose. The treatment or condition tag for this specimen amounts to: meningococcal conjugate vaccine given as trial control. Samples from vaccinated people were obtained from the UK trials COV001 and COV002, which included a single-blind randomized controlled phase 2/3 trial of AZD1222 (ChAdOx1 nCoV-19) in healthy adults. Trial participant PBMC samples were collected at day 0 and day 28 after the second dose for TCRbeta chain sequencing. The CDR3 runs 12 residues from the cysteine to the phenylalanine. The entry retains the CDR3 DNA only, 36 bases that are in frame from base 1. CDR1 and CDR2, looked up from the germline V gene, are SGHRS and YFSETQ. V gives up 4 bases and J gives up 7 bases, and the segment between their germline ends measures 9 bases.

The receptor was isolated from an adult who received the MenACWY meningococcal vaccine as a control. Material: peripheral blood, obtained 28 days after the second dose of the MenACWY control vaccine. This chain joins TRBV5-1 to TRBJ2-1, and TRBD2 may be the D gene, going by 6 matching bases. The DNA sequence is as follows: TGCGCCAGCAGCCAGGAGGGGAATGAGCAGTTCTTC. Its protein is CASSQEGNEQFF.